These T cell receptor beta chains were read from a single sample in a study of T cell repertoires in ileal Crohn's disease. Clones were read by immunoSEQ multiplex PCR, and TCRdb kept only the in-frame ones, dropping some. The sample records some 60,000 clones, less than 90% being singletons. The sequenced material came from ileal tissue. These receptors were collected from an adult with Crohn's disease. Both conserved end residues are trimmed from each CDR3. D genes are given only for firm matches.

>TRBD1|TRBV5-1
ASSLDRGQDTEAF
>TRBD2|TRBV5-1
ASSLAGGDYNEQF
>NA|TRBV6-6
ASSYARGGRNTIY
>TRBD1|TRBV7-9
ASSTAGGQGQPQH
>TRBD1|TRBV6-1
ASNWDRRNEKLF
>NA|TRBV10-2
ASSEWGQGRSPLH
>NA|TRBV9
ASSVAGEVGYEQY
>NA|TRBV28
ASSPGGPGSRY
>TRBD1|TRBV5-1
ASSGGQGSGYT
>TRBD2|TRBV15
ATSRDSSGIYEQY
>NA|TRBV28
ASRPTSHQETQY
>TRBD1|TRBV6-1
ASSVYRGPYEQY
>NA|TRBV10-3
AISVGAMNTEAF
>TRBD1|TRBV5-5
ASSLGQGGDGYT
>NA|TRBV10-3
AISEEVVGGGRSYEQY
>TRBD1|TRBV5-4
ASSSFQGAPFGYT
>TRBD1|TRBV27
ASRNIWTGPSPLH
>NA|TRBV6-6
ASSSRYTEAF
>TRBD1|TRBV6-6
ASRGQGFSQPQH
>TRBD1|TRBV5-1
ASSLGTANTEAF
>NA|TRBV29-1
SVVGRVLYNEQF
>NA|TRBV6-1
ASSEVTRSYGYT
>NA|TRBV28
ASRLTGAYGYT
>TRBD2|TRBV29-1
SVESKGTSGNNEQF
>TRBD2|TRBV18
ASSPLDDLAEGGTPQY
>NA|TRBV7-2
ASSAQGPPFNEQF
>TRBD1|TRBV19
ASSFSTGPTDTQY
>NA|TRBV7-9
ASSLYRDNEKLF
>TRBD1|TRBV5-1
ASSPEGQGAFNTEAF
>NA|TRBV19
ASSIVQGGLGPQH
>NA|TRBV7-9
ASRLGSGWTEAF
>NA|TRBV29-1
SVGGSSNQPQH
>TRBD1|TRBV12-5
ASGLRAGGVDTQY
>NA|TRBV30
AWSPSQHYGYT
>TRBD1|TRBV11-2
ASSPAGGSLGTAF
>NA|TRBV6-1
ASSGVAPSPGEQF
>NA|TRBV4-3
ASSQEQGNTIY
>TRBD1|TRBV7-8
ASSSDIGNRGIAEAF
>TRBD1|TRBV29-1
SVVGQGYNYGYT
>NA|TRBV6-1
ASSEAAGLSTEAF
>TRBD2|TRBV6-1
ASSQTSGGTYEQY
>TRBD1|TRBV2
ASRHRGGDEKLF
>TRBD1|TRBV19
ASQRTGISKNSPLH
>NA|TRBV7-8
ASSLRGTGSYEQY
>TRBD1|TRBV7-2
ASSIVGQGAPRNTEAF
>NA|TRBV11-2
ASSFGTGRYEQY
>NA|TRBV4-1
ASSQDSNNQPQH
>NA|TRBV19
ASSIDTFNTEAF
>TRBD1|TRBV2
ASRQGRSYGYT